The source of this TCR beta chain is a study of blood T cell repertoires in COVID-19. Study context: Some COVID-19 samples were acute and others convalescent; all came from the United States, Italy and Spain.

This clone was seen more than once but under ten times. V lost 0 bases to trimming and J lost 4 bases, with 9 bases between them. This CDR3 is built from 14 residues. Germline V gene data show CDR1 as MGHRA and CDR2 as YSYEKL. In the study's own analysis: Estimation of nucleated cell counts relied on the amplification of reference gene primers. Only in-frame clones appear in the TCRdb table, and some are missing; sequencing was by immunoSEQ multiplex PCR. That table gives V, J and clone size, and the DNA gave D and trimming. The repertoire holds approximately 400,000 clones, with more than 70% as singletons. The study assigned cohorts using participant-reported clinical history.

J is TRBJ1-2 and V is TRBV4-1; D might be TRBD1 (6 bases). Sequencing input: PBMCs or T cells enriched from blood (not recorded which). The receptor comes from a man aged 25-45 years who had recovered from COVID-19. The CDR3: CASSQEETGYGYTF. The CDR3 DNA reads TGCGCCAGCAGCCAAGAAGAGACAGGCTATGGCTACACCTTC.